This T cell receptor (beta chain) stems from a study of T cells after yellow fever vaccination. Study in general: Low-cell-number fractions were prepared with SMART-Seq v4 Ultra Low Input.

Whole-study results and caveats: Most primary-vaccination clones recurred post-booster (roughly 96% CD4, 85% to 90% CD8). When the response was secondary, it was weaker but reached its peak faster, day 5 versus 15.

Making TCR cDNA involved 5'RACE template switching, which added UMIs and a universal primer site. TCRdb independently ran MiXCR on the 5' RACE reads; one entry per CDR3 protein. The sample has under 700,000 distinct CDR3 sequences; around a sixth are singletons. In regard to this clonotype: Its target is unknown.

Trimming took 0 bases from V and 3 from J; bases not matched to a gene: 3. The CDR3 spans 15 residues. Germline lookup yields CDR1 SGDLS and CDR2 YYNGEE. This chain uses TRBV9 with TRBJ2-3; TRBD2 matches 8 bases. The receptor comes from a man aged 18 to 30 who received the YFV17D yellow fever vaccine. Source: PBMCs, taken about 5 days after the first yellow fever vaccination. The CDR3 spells CASSVAGGRTDTQYF. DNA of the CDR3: TGTGCCAGCAGCGTAGCGGGGGGGCGGACAGATACGCAGTATTTT.